One sample yielded the 15 T cell receptor beta chains listed below, sequenced in a study of blood T cell repertoires in COVID-19. Libraries were prepared by immunoSEQ multiplex PCR; TCRdb keeps only in-frame clonotypes and omits some of them. This sample has over 150,000 clones; more than 85% occur once, and the top ten carry 0.58%. Sequenced material: peripheral blood. The receptors stem from a man aged 60 to 69 with COVID-19, enrolled during active disease.

This sequence joins TRBV11-2 and TRBJ2-5; no firm D call. CDR3 length: 15 residues. Between the trimmed V and J ends, which lost 0 bases and 2 bases, there was a span of 10 bases. The germline V gene encodes CDR1 SGHAT and CDR2 FQNNGV. The CDR3 DNA reads TGTGCCAGCAGCTTAGATTTCGGCAGGCAAGAGACCCAGTACTTC. This sequence encodes CASSLDFGRQETQYF.

The rearrangement uses TRBV12-3 or TRBV12-4 and TRBJ1-1; maybe TRBD1 (6 bases). The length of the CDR3 is 13 residues. Trimming stripped 7 bases from V and 3 bases from J, with 12 bases between. The CDR3 region has the DNA TGTGCCAGCACCAAGACAGGCCACACTGAAGCTTTCTTT. Amino acids: CASTKTGHTEAFF.

The CDR3 loop is CASSFLTRGDGYTF. The CDR3, as DNA: TGTGCCAGCAGCTTCCTAACTCGGGGAGACGGCTACACCTTC. The V and J genes are TRBV11-2 and TRBJ1-2, with D unclear. V was cut by 3 bases and J by 8 bases, with 16 bases left in between. The CDR3 runs to 14 residues. Germline V gene sequence: CDR1 SGHAT, CDR2 FQNNGV.

On this clone: In the same sample, other DNA sequences code for this CDR3. The chain couples TRBV9 to TRBJ2-2; 7 positions match TRBD1. J was trimmed by 2 bases and V by 3 bases; bases with no gene match: 4. Germline CDR1 is SGDLS and CDR2 is YYNGEE. This CDR3 spans 15 amino acids. CDR3 protein: CASSAGTVNTGELFF. The CDR3 nucleotides read TGTGCCAGCAGCGCAGGGACAGTCAACACCGGGGAGCTGTTTTTT.

This clone was detected only a few times. This chain connects TRBV7-2 to TRBJ2-1, with 8 bases aligning to TRBD1. J lost 6 bases, V lost 5 bases, and 9 bases had no gene match. The CDR3 length is 15 residues. The germline V gene has CDR1 SGHTA and CDR2 FQGNSA. CDR3 sequence reads: CASSLRTGSTNEQFF. The CDR3 bases are TGTGCCAGCAGCCTCCGGACAGGGTCTACCAATGAGCAGTTCTTC.

The rearrangement uses TRBV28 and TRBJ2-3; tentative D call: TRBD1 (6 bases). CDR3 length equals 14 residues. The ends were cut back, 2 bases at V and 3 bases at J, with 9 bases in the middle. Germline lookup yields CDR1 MDHEN and CDR2 SYDVKM. The CDR3 bases are TGTGCCAGCAGTTTACTAGACAGGACAGATACGCAGTATTTT. Residues: CASSLLDRTDTQYF.

The gene calls are TRBV7-2 and TRBJ1-4; D remains unclear. V was shortened by 4 bases and J by 2 bases, with 14 bases between the two germline ends. The CDR3 extends over 16 amino acids. Germline CDR1 is SGHTA and CDR2 is FQGNSA. DNA of the CDR3: TGTGCCAGCAGCTCATTTTCAAGTGGCACTAATGAAAAACTGTTTTTT. Protein: CASSSFSSGTNEKLFF.

The chain combines TRBV7-8 with TRBJ2-3; unclear D gene. The V gene's germline CDR1 is SGHVS and CDR2 FQNEAQ. This CDR3 is 16 amino acids long. Trimming removed 7 bases at V and 2 bases at J, with 19 bases between. The CDR3 sequence is CASTQQVGWATDTQYF. For the CDR3, the DNA is TGTGCCAGCACTCAGCAGGTGGGTTGGGCCACAGATACGCAGTATTTT.

The chain recombines TRBV3-1 (or the pseudogene TRBV3-2) with TRBJ2-1; TRBD2 matches 15 bases. In germline, CDR1 is LGHDT, CDR2 YNNKEL (reference sequence). The CDR3 runs 15 residues. Losses at the gene ends were 3 bases for V and 9 bases for J; bases not matched to a gene: 3. The CDR3 sequence is CASSQWTSGRGEQFF. CDR3 bases: TGTGCCAGCAGCCAGTGGACTAGCGGGAGGGGTGAGCAGTTCTTC.

As DNA, the CDR3 is TGTGCCAGCAGTTTTGGGGAGGCCTACGAGCAGTACTTC. This gives the protein CASSFGEAYEQYF. This rearrangement joins TRBV12-3 or TRBV12-4 to TRBJ2-7; D might be TRBD2 (6 bases). The length of the CDR3 is 13 residues. Trimming shortened V by 3 bases and J by 2 bases, and 8 bases separated the two germline ends.

In its sample, this clone was seen a few times. The chain uses TRBV6-2 or TRBV6-3 and TRBJ1-2, with 7 bases lining up with TRBD1. This CDR3 region has 13 residues. Unmatched junction bases numbered 5, after V lost 4 bases and J lost 6 bases. Germline CDR1 reads MNHEY; CDR2 reads SVGEGT. Here the CDR3 reads CASSSGTVNGYTF. CDR3 coding DNA: TGTGCCAGCAGTTCAGGGACAGTCAATGGCTACACCTTC.

This chain joins TRBV2 and TRBJ2-1; TRBD2 agrees at 8 bases. This CDR3 is 15 amino acids long. J was trimmed by 9 bases and V by 1 base; bases with no gene match: 8. Germline assignment: CDR1 SNHLY and CDR2 FYNNEI. The chain's CDR3 is CASSEEAGGRSEQFF. The CDR3 DNA sequence: TGTGCCAGCAGTGAAGAGGCGGGAGGTCGATCTGAGCAGTTCTTC.

V is TRBV14 and J is TRBJ2-5; no reliable D call. CDR1 is SGHDN, CDR2 FVKESK, per germline. V was cut by 1 base and J by 5 bases, with 8 bases left in between. The CDR3 loop spans 13 amino acids. The chain's CDR3 is CASSQGPRETQYF. DNA of the CDR3: TGTGCCAGCAGCCAAGGTCCTCGGGAGACCCAGTACTTC.

The chain links TRBV14 to TRBJ1-6, with TRBD1 identical over 8 bases. The J segment lost 9 bases and the V segment lost 3 bases, leaving 13 bases of the junction unmatched. CDR1 SGHDN and CDR2 FVKESK come from the germline V gene. The CDR3 totals 17 residues. DNA for the CDR3: TGTGCCAGCAGCCAGCCCGGGACAGGTTTAAGTCGTTCACCCCTCCACTTT. Its translation: CASSQPGTGLSRSPLHF.

V is TRBV4-3 and J is TRBJ2-7, with D possibly TRBD1 on 5 matching bases. This CDR3 comprises 14 residues. The V and J ends lost 0 bases and 7 bases respectively, with 13 bases between them. Germline values: CDR1 LGHNA, CDR2 YSLEER. CDR3 nucleotide sequence: TGCGCCAGCAGCCAAGAGGTCTGGGGCGGAGAGCAGTACTTC. It translates to CASSQEVWGGEQYF.